This is a list of T cell receptor beta chains from one sample in a study of shared clonotypes between healthy human individuals. The assay was immunoSEQ multiplex PCR, and TCRdb's table has in-frame clones only and misses some. This table has 200,000 to 250,000 clones, approximately 65% appearing once. The sequenced sample consisted of memory CD4+ T cells sorted from blood. The receptors come from a man aged 25-45 years in good health. Each CDR3 is given with its conserved first and last residue. D genes are given only for firm matches. Clone size is stated in some rows and not others, as once, few, many or a class when expanded.

v_call	clone_size	j_call	d_call	cdr3_aa	cdr3_nt
TRBV7-2	-	TRBJ1-2	-	CASSFSTSYGYTF	TGTGCCAGCAGCTTCTCGACCTCCTATGGCTACACCTTC
TRBV6-5	-	TRBJ2-2	TRBD1	CASRLQGRNTGELFF	TGTGCCAGCAGGCTACAGGGGCGAAACACCGGGGAGCTGTTTTTT
TRBV27	once	TRBJ2-5	TRBD1	CASSLLGQGETQYF	TGTGCCAGCAGTTTACTAGGACAGGGAGAGACCCAGTACTTC
TRBV29-1	-	TRBJ1-4	TRBD1	CSVGQFEKLFF	TGCAGCGTGGGACAGTTTGAAAAACTGTTTTTT
TRBV29-1	-	TRBJ2-1	TRBD2	CSVPSGSHEQFF	TGCAGCGTCCCTAGCGGGAGCCATGAGCAGTTCTTC
TRBV5-4	-	TRBJ2-5	TRBD1	CASSLDPTGVQETQYF	TGTGCCAGCAGCTTGGATCCGACAGGGGTCCAAGAGACCCAGTACTTC
TRBV7-9	-	TRBJ2-1	-	CASSFAGLEQFF	TGTGCCAGCAGCTTTGCAGGACTAGAGCAGTTCTTC
TRBV6-5	-	TRBJ2-1	-	CASSRKLGDEQFF	TGTGCCAGCAGCCGGAAACTTGGCGATGAGCAGTTCTTC
TRBV9	-	TRBJ2-4	TRBD1	CASSPGIFRRLGQGEKNIQYF	TGTGCCAGCAGCCCCGGCATTTTTCGTAGATTGGGACAGGGTGAGAAAAACATTCAGTACTTC
TRBV6-6	-	TRBJ2-5	TRBD2	CASREPSGTGETQYF	TGTGCCAGCAGAGAGCCTAGCGGTACGGGTGAGACCCAGTACTTC
TRBV7-9	-	TRBJ1-2	-	CASSLGQGHSNGYTF	TGTGCCAGCAGCTTGGGTCAGGGACACTCCAATGGCTACACCTTC
TRBV28	-	TRBJ1-3	TRBD1	CASTPAGGFSGNTIYF	TGTGCCAGCACCCCGGCAGGGGGCTTCTCTGGAAACACCATATATTTT
TRBV19	-	TRBJ1-5	TRBD1	CASSNQGQGRNQPQHF	TGTGCCAGTAGTAATCAGGGACAGGGGCGAAATCAGCCCCAGCATTTT
TRBV27	-	TRBJ1-2	-	CASRRGGNYGYTF	TGTGCCAGCAGGAGAGGGGGAAACTATGGCTACACCTTC
TRBV6-6	-	TRBJ1-1	-	CASSWGNTEAFF	TGTGCCAGCTCTTGGGGGAACACTGAAGCTTTCTTT
TRBV5-1	-	TRBJ2-5	TRBD2	CASSLALLAGGPETQYF	TGCGCCAGCAGCTTGGCCCTACTAGCGGGAGGGCCTGAGACCCAGTACTTC
TRBV20-1	-	TRBJ2-7	-	CSASYLEQYF	TGCAGTGCTAGTTATCTTGAGCAGTACTTC
TRBV19	-	TRBJ2-7	-	CASSIGTKYEQYF	TGTGCCAGTAGTATCGGGACCAAATACGAGCAGTACTTC
TRBV21-1	many	TRBJ1-3	-	CASKRGGALSGNTIYF	TGTGCCAGCAAGAGGGGGGGCGCCCTCTCTGGAAACACCATATATTTT
TRBV7-9	-	TRBJ2-7	TRBD2	CATRGRASSYEQYF	TGTGCCACCCGAGGGAGGGCCTCCTCCTACGAGCAGTACTTC
TRBV2	few	TRBJ1-5	TRBD1	CASSTRQGGFLHF	TGTGCCAGCAGTACGCGACAGGGGGGCTTCCTGCATTTT
TRBV11-2	-	TRBJ2-2	-	CASGRRINTGELFF	TGTGCCAGCGGCCGACGGATTAACACCGGGGAGCTGTTTTTT
TRBV15	-	TRBJ1-1	-	CATSLGDTEAFF	TGTGCCACCAGCCTCGGGGACACTGAAGCTTTCTTT
TRBV7-2	-	TRBJ2-2	-	CASSRASSWGNTGELFF	TGTGCCAGCAGCCGCGCCTCTAGTTGGGGGAACACCGGGGAGCTGTTTTTT
TRBV27	few	TRBJ1-1	TRBD1	CASSSGGAGNTEAFF	TGTGCCAGCAGTTCAGGGGGCGCTGGGAACACTGAAGCTTTCTTT
TRBV27	many	TRBJ2-1	TRBD1	CASSPRTGLNEQFF	TGTGCCAGCAGTCCTCGGACAGGGTTGAATGAGCAGTTCTTC
TRBV28	-	TRBJ1-2	-	CASSLGGYGYTF	TGTGCCAGCAGTCTAGGCGGTTATGGCTACACCTTC
TRBV7-9	few	TRBJ2-5	-	CASSFLPQGANLIWETQYF	TGTGCCAGCAGCTTTTTGCCACAGGGCGCCAACCTAATTTGGGAGACCCAGTACTTC
TRBV6-5	many	TRBJ1-2	-	CASSPRHYGYTF	TGTGCCAGCAGTCCGAGGCACTATGGCTACACCTTC
TRBV13	-	TRBJ2-5	TRBD2	CASSPGRGETQYF	TGTGCCAGCAGCCCCGGGAGGGGGGAGACCCAGTACTTC
TRBV5-1	-	TRBJ1-3	TRBD1	CASSDRVSGNTIYF	TGCGCCAGCAGCGACAGGGTGTCTGGAAACACCATATATTTT
TRBV5-5	-	TRBJ2-1	-	CASSLFYEQFF	TGTGCCAGCAGCTTGTTTTATGAGCAGTTCTTC
TRBV5-6	many	TRBJ2-5	-	CASSLLGRGRKETQYF	TGTGCCAGCAGCTTGCTGGGCAGGGGTCGTAAAGAGACCCAGTACTTC
TRBV10-2	-	TRBJ2-3	-	CASSAGRGTDTQYF	TGCGCCAGCAGTGCTGGGCGGGGCACAGATACGCAGTATTTT
TRBV25-1	-	TRBJ1-2	TRBD1	CASSEYGWQGAYGYTF	TGTGCCAGCAGTGAATATGGTTGGCAGGGGGCCTATGGCTACACCTTC
TRBV28	-	TRBJ2-4	TRBD1	CAGSRRTGTNIQYF	TGTGCCGGGAGCAGGAGGACAGGGACAAACATTCAGTACTTC
TRBV29-1	few	TRBJ1-2	TRBD1	CSVAGGRNYGYTF	TGCAGCGTGGCAGGGGGCCGGAACTATGGCTACACCTTC
TRBV19	-	TRBJ2-5	-	CASSINQGQETQYF	TGTGCCAGTAGTATAAATCAGGGCCAAGAGACCCAGTACTTC
TRBV7-8	-	TRBJ2-1	TRBD2	CASSLVGTSGMSSYNEQFF	TGTGCCAGCAGCTTAGTCGGGACTAGCGGGATGAGCTCCTACAATGAGCAGTTCTTC
TRBV19	-	TRBJ2-3	-	CASSTRSGTDTQYF	TGTGCCAGTAGTACGCGGAGTGGCACAGATACGCAGTATTTT
TRBV15	-	TRBJ1-3	-	CATSRVDRRKSSGNTIYF	TGTGCCACCAGCAGAGTAGACAGGCGGAAATCCTCTGGAAACACCATATATTTT
TRBV18	-	TRBJ2-5	TRBD2	CASSPLVAGILGQTQYF	TGTGCCAGCTCACCATTGGTAGCGGGAATCCTCGGCCAGACCCAGTACTTC
TRBV7-9	-	TRBJ2-1	-	CASSLTVGAPFF	TGTGCCAGCAGCTTAACGGTCGGGGCCCCGTTCTTC
TRBV27	-	TRBJ1-5	-	CASSPLLGSNQPQHF	TGTGCCAGCAGTCCCCTTCTGGGTAGCAATCAGCCCCAGCATTTT
TRBV10-3	-	TRBJ2-3	TRBD2	CATRTSLDTDTQYF	TGTGCCACAAGGACTAGTTTGGACACAGATACGCAGTATTTT
TRBV11-1	-	TRBJ2-1	TRBD1	CASSRGQGDVNEQFF	TGTGCCAGCAGCCGAGGACAGGGAGACGTCAATGAGCAGTTCTTC